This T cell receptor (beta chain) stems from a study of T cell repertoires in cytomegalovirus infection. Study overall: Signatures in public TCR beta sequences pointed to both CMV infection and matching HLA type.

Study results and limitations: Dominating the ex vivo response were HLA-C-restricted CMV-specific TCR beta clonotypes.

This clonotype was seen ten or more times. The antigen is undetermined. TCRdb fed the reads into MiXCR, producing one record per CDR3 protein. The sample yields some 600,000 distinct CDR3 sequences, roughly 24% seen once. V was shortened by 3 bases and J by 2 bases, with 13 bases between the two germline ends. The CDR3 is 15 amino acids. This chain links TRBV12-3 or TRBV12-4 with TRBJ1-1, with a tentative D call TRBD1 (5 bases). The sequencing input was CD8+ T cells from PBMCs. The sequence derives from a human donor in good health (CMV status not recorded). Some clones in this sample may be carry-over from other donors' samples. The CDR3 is CASSLGKRGNTEAFF. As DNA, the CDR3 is TGTGCCAGCAGTTTGGGGAAGAGGGGAAACACTGAAGCTTTCTTT.